Detailed here is one T cell receptor (beta chain). The ends were cut back, 0 bases at V and 0 bases at J, with 6 bases in the middle. Germline V lookup: CDR1 SGDLS, CDR2 YYNGEE. The CDR3 contains 14 residues. The data derive from a study of blood T cells in healthy people across ages. Using a J-beta primer mix together with a sample-barcoded 5' primer, a second PCR was run for roughly 6 to 12 cycles. TCRdb used MiXCR to reprocess the 5' RACE reads, holding one entry per CDR3 protein. Of hundreds of thousands of distinct CDR3 sequences detected, roughly three fifths appear once; the ten largest clones hold under 30%.

The sequencing input was blood. This TCR came from a man aged 40-49 years in good health. This chain uses TRBV9 with TRBJ2-5; D gene uncertain. The CDR3: CASSVGVYQETQYF. The CDR3 bases are TGTGCCAGCAGCGTAGGCGTCTACCAAGAGACCCAGTACTTC.